This T cell receptor beta chain was sequenced for a study of blood T cell repertoires in COVID-19. About the study: The samples span acute and convalescent COVID-19 from the United States, Italy and Spain.

Among Cohort 3 donors, those recovered had two negative PCRs, clearance, or symptom resolution. As processed by the authors: Reference gene primer amplification gave estimated nucleated cell counts. Sequenced by immunoSEQ multiplex PCR; TCRdb stores in-frame clones only, minus some. The V and J calls and clone size come from that table; D and trimming were worked out from the DNA. The repertoire holds approximately 290,000 clones, with approximately 85% as singletons. J was trimmed by 1 base and V by 0 bases; bases with no gene match: 8. The CDR3 loop spans 17 amino acids. Germline V gives CDR1 SGHNT, CDR2 YENEEA.

This TCR was sampled from a woman aged 25 to 39 who had recovered from COVID-19. The chain links TRBV11-3 to TRBJ1-1; 7 nucleotides match TRBD1. Sequencing used PBMCs or T cells enriched from blood (not recorded which). The CDR3, as DNA: TGTGCCAGCAGCTTAGACCCGACAGGGCCAACGAACACTGAAGCTTTCTTT. It codes for CASSLDPTGPTNTEAFF.